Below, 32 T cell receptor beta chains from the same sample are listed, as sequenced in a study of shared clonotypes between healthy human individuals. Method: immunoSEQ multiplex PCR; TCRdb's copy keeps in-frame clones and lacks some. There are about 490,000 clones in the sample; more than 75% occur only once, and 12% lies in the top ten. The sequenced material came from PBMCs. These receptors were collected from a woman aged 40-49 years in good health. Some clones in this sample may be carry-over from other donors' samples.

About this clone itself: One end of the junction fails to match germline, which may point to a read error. CDR3 protein: CASSRQGGSTDTQYF. CDR3 nucleotides: TGTGCTAGCAGCCGGCAGGGCGGTTCCACAGATACGCAGTATTTT. The V gene is TRBV5-8, the J gene TRBJ2-3; D possibly corresponds to TRBD1 (5 bases). The CDR3 is made up of 15 amino acids. CDR1 and CDR2 from the germline V gene are SGHTS and YDEGEE. The whole variable domain, remainder taken from reference TRBV5-8 and TRBJ2-3, is EAGVTQSPTHLIKTRGQQATLRCSPISGHTSVYWYQQALGLGLQFLLWYDEGEERNRGNFPPRFSGRQFPNYSSELNVNALELEDSALYLCASSRQGGSTDTQYFGPGTRLTVL.

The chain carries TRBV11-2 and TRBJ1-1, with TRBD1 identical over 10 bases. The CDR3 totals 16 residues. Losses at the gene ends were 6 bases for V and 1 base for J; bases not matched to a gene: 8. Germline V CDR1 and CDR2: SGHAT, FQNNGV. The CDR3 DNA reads TGTGCCAGCAGGACAGGGGGCGGTAGCTGGAACACTGAAGCTTTCTTT. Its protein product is CASRTGGGSWNTEAFF.

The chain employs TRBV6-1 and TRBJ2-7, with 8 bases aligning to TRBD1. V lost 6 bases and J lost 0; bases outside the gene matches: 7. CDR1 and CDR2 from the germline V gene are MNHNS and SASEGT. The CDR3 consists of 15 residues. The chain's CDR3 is CASRGRQGASYEQYF. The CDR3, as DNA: TGTGCCAGCAGGGGGAGGCAGGGGGCCTCCTACGAGCAGTACTTC.

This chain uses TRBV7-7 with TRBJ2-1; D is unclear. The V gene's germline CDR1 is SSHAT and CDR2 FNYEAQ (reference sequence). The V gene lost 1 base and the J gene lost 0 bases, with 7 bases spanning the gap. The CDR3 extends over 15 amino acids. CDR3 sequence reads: CASSLGPLSYNEQFF. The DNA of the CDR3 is TGTGCCAGCAGCTTAGGCCCACTCTCCTACAATGAGCAGTTCTTC.

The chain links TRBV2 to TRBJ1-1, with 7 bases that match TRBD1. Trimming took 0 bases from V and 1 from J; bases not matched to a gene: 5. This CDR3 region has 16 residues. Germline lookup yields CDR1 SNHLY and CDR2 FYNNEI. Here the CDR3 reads CASSEARTGRNTEAFF. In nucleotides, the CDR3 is TGTGCCAGCAGTGAAGCGCGGACAGGCCGGAACACTGAAGCTTTCTTT. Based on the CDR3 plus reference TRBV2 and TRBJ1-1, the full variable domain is EPEVTQTPSHQVTQMGQEVILRCVPISNHLYFYWYRQILGQKVEFLVSFYNNEISEKSEIFDDQFSVERPDGSNFTLKIRSTKLEDSAMYFCASSEARTGRNTEAFFGQGTRLTVV.

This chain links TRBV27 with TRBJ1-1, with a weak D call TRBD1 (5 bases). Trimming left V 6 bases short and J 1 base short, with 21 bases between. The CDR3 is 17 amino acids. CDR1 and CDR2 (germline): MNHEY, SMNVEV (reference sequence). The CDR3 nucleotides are TGTGCCAGCAGGCAATACGCCGGGGGTTCAGGGAACACTGAAGCTTTCTTT. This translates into CASRQYAGGSGNTEAFF.

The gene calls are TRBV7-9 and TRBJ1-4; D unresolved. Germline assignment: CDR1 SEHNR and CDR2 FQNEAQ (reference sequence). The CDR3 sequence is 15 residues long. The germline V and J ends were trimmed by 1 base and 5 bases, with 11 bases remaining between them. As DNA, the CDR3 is TGTGCCAGCAGCTTAGTATCAATCGGCAATGAAAAACTGTTTTTT. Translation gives CASSLVSIGNEKLFF.

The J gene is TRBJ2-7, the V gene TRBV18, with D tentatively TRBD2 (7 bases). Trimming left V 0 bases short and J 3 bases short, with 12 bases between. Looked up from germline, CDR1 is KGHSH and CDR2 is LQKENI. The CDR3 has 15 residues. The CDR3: CASSPPRGGGYEQYF. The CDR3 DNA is TGTGCCAGCTCACCACCTAGGGGGGGAGGCTACGAGCAGTACTTC.

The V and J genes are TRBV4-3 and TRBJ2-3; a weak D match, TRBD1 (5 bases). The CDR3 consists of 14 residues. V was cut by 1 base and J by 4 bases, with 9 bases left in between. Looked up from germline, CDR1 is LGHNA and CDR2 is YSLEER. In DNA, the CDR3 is TGCGCCAGCAGCCAAGGACTGACAGCAGATACGCAGTATTTT. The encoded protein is CASSQGLTADTQYF.

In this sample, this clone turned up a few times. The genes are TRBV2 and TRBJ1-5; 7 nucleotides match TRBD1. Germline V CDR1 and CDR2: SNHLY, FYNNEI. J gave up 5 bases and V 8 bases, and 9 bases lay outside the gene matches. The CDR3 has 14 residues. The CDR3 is CASAVAGGDQPQHF. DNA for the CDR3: TGTGCCAGCGCGGTGGCAGGGGGAGATCAGCCCCAGCATTTT.

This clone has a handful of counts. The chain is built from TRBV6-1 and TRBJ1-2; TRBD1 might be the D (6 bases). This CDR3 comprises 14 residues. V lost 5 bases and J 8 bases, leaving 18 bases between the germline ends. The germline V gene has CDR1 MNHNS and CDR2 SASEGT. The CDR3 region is CASSWTDKDGGYTF. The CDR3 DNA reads TGTGCCAGCAGTTGGACAGATAAGGACGGGGGCTACACCTTC.

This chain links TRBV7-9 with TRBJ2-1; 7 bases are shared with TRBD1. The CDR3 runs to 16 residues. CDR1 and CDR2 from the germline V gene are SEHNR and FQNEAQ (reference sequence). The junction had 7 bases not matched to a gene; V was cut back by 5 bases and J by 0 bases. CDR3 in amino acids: CASSLGQRYSYNEQFF. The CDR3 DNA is TGTGCCAGCAGCCTGGGACAGAGATACTCCTACAATGAGCAGTTCTTC.

As DNA, the CDR3 is TGTGCCATCAGTGACGGGACAAAACTTCACACCGGGGAGCTGTTTTTT. Its translation is CAISDGTKLHTGELFF. This chain uses TRBV10-3 with TRBJ2-2; a possible D gene is TRBD1 (6 bases). The CDR3 sequence is 16 residues long. Germline V gene data show CDR1 as ENHRY and CDR2 as SYGVKD. The V and J ends lost 3 bases and 3 bases respectively, with 14 bases between them.

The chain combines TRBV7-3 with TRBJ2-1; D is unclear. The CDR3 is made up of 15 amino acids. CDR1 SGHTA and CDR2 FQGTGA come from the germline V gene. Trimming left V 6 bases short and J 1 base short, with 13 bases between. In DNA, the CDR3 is TGTGCCAGCAGTGTGAGCCTAGGGTCCTACAATGAGCAGTTCTTC. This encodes CASSVSLGSYNEQFF.

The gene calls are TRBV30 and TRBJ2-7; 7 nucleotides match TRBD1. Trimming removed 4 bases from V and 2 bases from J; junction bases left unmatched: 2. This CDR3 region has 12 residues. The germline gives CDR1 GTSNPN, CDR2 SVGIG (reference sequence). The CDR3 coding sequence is TGTGCCTGGACAGGGGGACCCTACGAGCAGTACTTC. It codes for CAWTGGPYEQYF. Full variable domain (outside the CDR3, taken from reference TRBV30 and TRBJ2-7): SQTIHQWPATLVQPVGSPLSLECTVEGTSNPNLYWYRQAAGRGLQLLFYSVGIGQISSEVPQNLSASRPQDRQFILSSKKLLLSDSGFYLCAWTGGPYEQYFGPGTRLTVT.

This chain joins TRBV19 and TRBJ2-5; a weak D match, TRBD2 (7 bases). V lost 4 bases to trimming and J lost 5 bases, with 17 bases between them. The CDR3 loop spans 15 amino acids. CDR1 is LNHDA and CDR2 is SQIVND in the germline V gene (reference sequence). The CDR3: CASSTPAGARETQYF. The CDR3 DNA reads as TGTGCCAGTAGTACTCCGGCGGGGGCGCGGGAGACCCAGTACTTC.

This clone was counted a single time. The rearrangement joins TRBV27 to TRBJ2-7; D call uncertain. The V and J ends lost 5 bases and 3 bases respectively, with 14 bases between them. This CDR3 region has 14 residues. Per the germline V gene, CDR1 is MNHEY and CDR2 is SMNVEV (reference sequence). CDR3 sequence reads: CASSRVAGIYEQYF. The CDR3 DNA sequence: TGTGCCAGCAGTCGGGTCGCAGGAATCTACGAGCAGTACTTC.

The DNA for the CDR3 is TGTGCCAGCAGCTCCGGGACTCAGAACACTGAAGCTTTCTTT. Translation gives CASSSGTQNTEAFF. The chain is built from TRBV4-2 and TRBJ1-1, with a tentative D call TRBD1 (5 bases). This CDR3 region has 14 residues. The V and J ends lost 5 bases and 1 base respectively, with 11 bases between them. CDR1 is LGHNA, CDR2 YNFKEQ, per germline.

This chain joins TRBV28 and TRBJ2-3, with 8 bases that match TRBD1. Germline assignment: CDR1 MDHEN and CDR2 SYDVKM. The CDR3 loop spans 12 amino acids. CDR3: CMARGLYDTQYF. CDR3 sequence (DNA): TGTATGGCCAGGGGGCTTTATGATACGCAGTATTTT.

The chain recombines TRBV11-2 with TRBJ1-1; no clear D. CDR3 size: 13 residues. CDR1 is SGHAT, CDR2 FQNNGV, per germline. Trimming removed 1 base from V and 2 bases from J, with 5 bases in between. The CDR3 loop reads CASSLVRNTEAFF. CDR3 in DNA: TGTGCCAGCAGCTTAGTGCGAAACACTGAAGCTTTCTTT.

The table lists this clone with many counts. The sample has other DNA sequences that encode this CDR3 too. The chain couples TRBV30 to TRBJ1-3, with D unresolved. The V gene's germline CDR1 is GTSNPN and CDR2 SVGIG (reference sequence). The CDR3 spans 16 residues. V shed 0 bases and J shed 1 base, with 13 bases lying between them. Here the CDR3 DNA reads TGTGCCTGGAGTGTCCCACTAAGGGTTTCTGGAAACACCATATATTTT. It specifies CAWSVPLRVSGNTIYF.

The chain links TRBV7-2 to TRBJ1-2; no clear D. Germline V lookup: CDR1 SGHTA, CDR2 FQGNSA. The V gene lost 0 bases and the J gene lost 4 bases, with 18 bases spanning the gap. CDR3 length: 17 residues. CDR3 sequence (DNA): TGTGCCAGCAGCTTAGCCACGGGCAAGGGAGGCCTCTATGGCTACACCTTC. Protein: CASSLATGKGGLYGYTF.

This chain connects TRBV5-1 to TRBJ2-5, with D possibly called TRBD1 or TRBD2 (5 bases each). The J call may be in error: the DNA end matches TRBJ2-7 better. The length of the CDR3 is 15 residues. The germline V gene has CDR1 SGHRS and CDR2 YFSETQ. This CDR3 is CASSLGDPSAHEQYF. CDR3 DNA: TGCGCCAGCAGCCTCGGGGACCCCAGCGCCCACGAGCAGTACTTC.

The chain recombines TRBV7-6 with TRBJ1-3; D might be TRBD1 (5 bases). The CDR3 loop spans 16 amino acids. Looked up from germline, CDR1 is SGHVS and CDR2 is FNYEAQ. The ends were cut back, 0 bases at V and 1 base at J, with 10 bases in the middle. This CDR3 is CASSLAGGLSGNTIYF. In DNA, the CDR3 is TGTGCCAGCAGCTTAGCGGGGGGACTGTCTGGAAACACCATATATTTT.

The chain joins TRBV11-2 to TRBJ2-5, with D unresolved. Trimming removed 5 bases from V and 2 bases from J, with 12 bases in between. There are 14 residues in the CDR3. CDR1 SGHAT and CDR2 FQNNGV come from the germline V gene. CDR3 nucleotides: TGTGCCAGCAGCCACCCGCTCGTACAAGAGACCCAGTACTTC. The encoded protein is CASSHPLVQETQYF.

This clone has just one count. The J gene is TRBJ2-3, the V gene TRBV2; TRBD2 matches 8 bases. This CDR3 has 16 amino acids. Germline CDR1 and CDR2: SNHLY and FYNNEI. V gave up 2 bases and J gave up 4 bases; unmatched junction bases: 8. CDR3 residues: CASSESPTGLADTQYF. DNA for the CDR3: TGTGCCAGCAGTGAATCGCCTACGGGACTAGCAGATACGCAGTATTTT.

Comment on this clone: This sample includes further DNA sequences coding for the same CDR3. The CDR3: CASSLGPSYGYTF. The CDR3 DNA is TGTGCCAGCAGCTTAGGACCGAGCTATGGCTACACCTTC. The gene calls are TRBV7-9 and TRBJ1-2; no definite D call. Trimming took 1 base from V and 4 from J, leaving 7 bases between them. From germline, CDR1 is SEHNR and CDR2 FQNEAQ (reference sequence). The CDR3 has 13 residues.

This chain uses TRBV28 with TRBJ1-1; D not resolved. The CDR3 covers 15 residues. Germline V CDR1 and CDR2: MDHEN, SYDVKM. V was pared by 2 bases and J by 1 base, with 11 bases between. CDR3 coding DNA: TGTGCCAGCAGTTTACAAGGGTTCGGGAACACTGAAGCTTTCTTT. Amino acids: CASSLQGFGNTEAFF.

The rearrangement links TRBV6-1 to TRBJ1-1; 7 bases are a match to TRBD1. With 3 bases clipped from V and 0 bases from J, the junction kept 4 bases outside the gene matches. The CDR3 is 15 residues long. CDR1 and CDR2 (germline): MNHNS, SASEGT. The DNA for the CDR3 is TGTGCCAGCAGTGACTTGGGACAGATGAACACTGAAGCTTTCTTT. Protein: CASSDLGQMNTEAFF.

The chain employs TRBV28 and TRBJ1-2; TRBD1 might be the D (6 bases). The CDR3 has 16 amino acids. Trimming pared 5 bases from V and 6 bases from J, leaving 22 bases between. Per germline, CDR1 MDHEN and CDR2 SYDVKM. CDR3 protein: CASSTPGTLLVDGYTF. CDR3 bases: TGTGCCAGCAGTACCCCCGGGACACTTTTGGTGGATGGCTACACCTTC.

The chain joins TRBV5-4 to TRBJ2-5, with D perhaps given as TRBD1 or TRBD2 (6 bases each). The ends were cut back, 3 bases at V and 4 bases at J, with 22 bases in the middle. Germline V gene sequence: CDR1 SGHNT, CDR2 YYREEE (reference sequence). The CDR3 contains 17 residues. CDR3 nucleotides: TGTGCCAGCAGCTACCGGAGGGGGACCCAGATAGGAGAGACCCAGTACTTC. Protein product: CASSYRRGTQIGETQYF.

DNA for the CDR3: TGTGCCAGCAGCTCGGACAGGGTGAATGACGAGCAGTACTTC. Protein product: CASSSDRVNDEQYF. J is TRBJ2-7 and V is TRBV11-1, with TRBD1 identical over 8 bases. The V gene end was trimmed by 4 bases and the J gene end by 5 bases; junction bases not matched to a gene: 7. Germline V gene data show CDR1 as SGHAT and CDR2 as FQDESV (reference sequence). This CDR3 is 14 amino acids long.